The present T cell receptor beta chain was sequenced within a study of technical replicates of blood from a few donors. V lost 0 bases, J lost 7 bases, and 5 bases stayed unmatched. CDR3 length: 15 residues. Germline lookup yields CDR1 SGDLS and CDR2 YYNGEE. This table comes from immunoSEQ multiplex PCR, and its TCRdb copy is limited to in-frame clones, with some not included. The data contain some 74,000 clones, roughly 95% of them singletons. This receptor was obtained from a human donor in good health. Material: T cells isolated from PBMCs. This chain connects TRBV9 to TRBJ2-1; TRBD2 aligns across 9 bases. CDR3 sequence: CASSVAGLASNEQFF. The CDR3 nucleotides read TGTGCCAGCAGCGTAGCGGGACTAGCTTCAAATGAGCAGTTCTTC.